The TCR beta chain under discussion was sequenced for a study of OX40 agonist ivuxolimab in advanced cancers. This clone was seen a handful of times. Data came from immunoSEQ multiplex PCR; TCRdb stores just in-frame clones and leaves some out. The table lists some 70,000 clones, approximately 90% of them singletons. This CDR3 is built from 15 residues. CDR1 and CDR2 from the germline V gene are MNHEY and SMNVEV (reference sequence). V was shortened by 6 bases and J by 7 bases, with 16 bases between the two germline ends. The sample was CD4+ or CD8+ T cells sorted from blood, taken in a trial of the OX40 agonist ivuxolimab. This TCR came from an adult with an advanced solid tumor such as melanoma, head and neck, liver or kidney cancer. The chain links TRBV27 to TRBJ1-6, with D unclear. In nucleotides, the CDR3 is TGTGCCAGCAGCCCCTTATATGGAAAAAATTCACCCCTCCACTTT. Its protein product is CASSPLYGKNSPLHF.